This T cell receptor (beta chain) was captured by sequencing in a study of T-cell memory formation after mild COVID-19. Study summary: Most TCR clusters belonged to a single donor.

On this clonotype itself: Its antigen is as yet unknown.

Overall study findings and caveats: Certain responding clones were present in pre-infection memory, suggesting participation of cross-reactive memory.

Looked up from germline, CDR1 is MNHEY and CDR2 is SVGAGI. With V trimmed by 9 bases and J by 2 bases, 9 bases remained unmatched. The CDR3 covers 15 residues. Each CDR3 protein is one row after TCRdb ran MiXCR on the 5' RACE reads. The sample consists of hundreds of thousands of distinct CDR3 sequences, over 15% of them appearing once. The rearrangement uses TRBV6-5 and TRBJ1-2; the match to TRBD1 covers 10 bases. This receptor was taken from an adult woman who had mild COVID-19 (a few samples of this study predate the infection). Cell type and time point are not known. Sequenced material: PBMCs or a T cell subset sorted from them (not recorded which). CDR3: CASGTGASGNYGYTF. The CDR3 DNA sequence: TGTGCCAGTGGGACAGGGGCGTCTGGGAACTATGGCTACACCTTC.